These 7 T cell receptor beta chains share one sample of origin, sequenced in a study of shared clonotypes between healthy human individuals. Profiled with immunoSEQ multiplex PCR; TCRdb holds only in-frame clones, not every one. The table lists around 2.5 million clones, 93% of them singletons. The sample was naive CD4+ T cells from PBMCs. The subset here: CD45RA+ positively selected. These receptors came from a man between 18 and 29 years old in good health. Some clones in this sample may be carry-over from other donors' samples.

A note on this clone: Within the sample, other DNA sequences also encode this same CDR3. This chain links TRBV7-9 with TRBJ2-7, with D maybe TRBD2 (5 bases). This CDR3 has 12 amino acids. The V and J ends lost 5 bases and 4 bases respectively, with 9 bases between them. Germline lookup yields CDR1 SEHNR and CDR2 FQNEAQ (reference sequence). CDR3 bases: TGTGCCAGCAGCCTTGGGAGATACGAGCAGTACTTC. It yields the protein CASSLGRYEQYF.

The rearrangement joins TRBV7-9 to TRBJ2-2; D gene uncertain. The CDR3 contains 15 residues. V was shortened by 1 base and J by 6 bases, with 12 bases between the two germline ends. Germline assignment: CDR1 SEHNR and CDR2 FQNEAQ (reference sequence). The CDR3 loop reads CASSLVGTQSGELFF. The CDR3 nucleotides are TGTGCCAGCAGCTTAGTTGGCACCCAATCCGGGGAGCTGTTTTTT.

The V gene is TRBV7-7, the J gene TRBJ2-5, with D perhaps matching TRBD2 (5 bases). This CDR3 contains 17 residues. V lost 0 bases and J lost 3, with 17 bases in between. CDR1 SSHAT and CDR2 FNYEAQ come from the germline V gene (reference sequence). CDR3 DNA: TGTGCCAGCAGCTTAGCGCGGCGGGCTCTGGAGGAAGAGACCCAGTACTTC. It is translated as CASSLARRALEEETQYF. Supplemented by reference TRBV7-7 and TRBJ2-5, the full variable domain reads GAGVSQSPRYKVTKRGQDVTLRCDPISSHATLYWYQQALGQGPEFLTYFNYEAQPDKSGLPSDRFSAERPEGSISTLTIQRTEQRDSAMYRCASSLARRALEEETQYFGPGTRLLVL.

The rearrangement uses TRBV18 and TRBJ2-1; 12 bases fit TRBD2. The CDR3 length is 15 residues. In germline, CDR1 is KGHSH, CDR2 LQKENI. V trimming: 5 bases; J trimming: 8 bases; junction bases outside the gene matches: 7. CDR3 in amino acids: CASSTLAGGLDEQFF. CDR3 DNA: TGTGCCAGCTCAACTCTAGCGGGAGGGCTTGATGAGCAGTTCTTC.

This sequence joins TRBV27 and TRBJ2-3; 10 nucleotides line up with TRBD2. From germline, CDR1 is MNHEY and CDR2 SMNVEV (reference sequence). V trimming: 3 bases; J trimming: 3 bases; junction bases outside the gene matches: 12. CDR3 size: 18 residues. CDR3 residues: CASSLEGSGGIWTDTQYF. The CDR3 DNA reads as TGTGCCAGCAGTTTGGAAGGTAGCGGGGGGATATGGACAGATACGCAGTATTTT.

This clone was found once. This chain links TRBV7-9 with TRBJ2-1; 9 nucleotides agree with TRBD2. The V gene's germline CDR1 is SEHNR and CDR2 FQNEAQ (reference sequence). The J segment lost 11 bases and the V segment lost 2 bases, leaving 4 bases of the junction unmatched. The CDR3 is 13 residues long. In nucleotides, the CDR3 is TGTGCCAGCAGCTTAAGACTAGCGGCCAAGCAGTTCTTC. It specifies CASSLRLAAKQFF.

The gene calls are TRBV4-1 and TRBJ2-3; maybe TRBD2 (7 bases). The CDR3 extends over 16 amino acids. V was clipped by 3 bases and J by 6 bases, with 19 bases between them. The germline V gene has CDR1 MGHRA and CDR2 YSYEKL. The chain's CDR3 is CASSQSGAGARDTQYF. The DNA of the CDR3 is TGCGCCAGCAGCCAGTCAGGGGCGGGAGCCAGGGATACGCAGTATTTT.